This passage covers 10 T cell receptor beta chains from one sample sequenced in a study of T cell responses to AZD1222 COVID-19 vaccine. Using immunoSEQ multiplex PCR, the repertoire was profiled, and TCRdb retains in-frame clones only, with some absent. The data show about 83,000 clones, with approximately 90% seen just once and approximately 30% held by the top ten. This specimen was peripheral blood, taken on day 0 of AZD1222 vaccination. Receptors originate from an adult in good health.

The gene calls are TRBV28 and TRBJ1-5; D gene ambiguous. Trimming cost V 5 bases and J 0 bases, with 2 bases left between them. Germline V CDR1 and CDR2: MDHEN, SYDVKM. This CDR3 is 12 amino acids long. The CDR3: CASSVSNQPQHF. In DNA, the CDR3 is TGTGCCAGCAGTGTTAGCAATCAGCCCCAGCATTTT.

The V and J genes are TRBV19 and TRBJ1-1, with D unresolved. The CDR3 covers 12 residues. From germline, CDR1 is LNHDA and CDR2 SQIVND (reference sequence). The germline V and J ends were trimmed by 7 bases and 3 bases, with 9 bases remaining between them. This CDR3 reads CASKFGDTEAFF. CDR3 DNA sequence: TGTGCCAGTAAATTTGGGGACACTGAAGCTTTCTTT.

This chain connects TRBV7-3 to TRBJ2-1, with TRBD2 matching 12 bases. Unmatched junction bases numbered 4, after V lost 3 bases and J lost 7 bases. The CDR3 runs 15 residues. The germline gives CDR1 SGHTA, CDR2 FQGTGA. The CDR3 region is CASSFLAGGSNEQFF. CDR3 DNA sequence: TGTGCCAGCAGCTTTCTAGCGGGAGGGTCAAATGAGCAGTTCTTC.

As to this clone: This CDR3 is also generated by other DNA sequences in the sample. The chain recombines TRBV9 with TRBJ2-1; 11 positions agree with TRBD2. Germline trimming cut 3 bases from V and 4 bases from J; bases unmatched to any gene: 3. The germline V gene has CDR1 SGDLS and CDR2 YYNGEE. CDR3 size: 15 residues. Here the CDR3 DNA reads TGTGCCAGCAGCGGTGGACTAGCGGGTTACAATGAGCAGTTCTTC. This gives the protein CASSGGLAGYNEQFF.

The chain combines TRBV7-4 with TRBJ1-5; D is possibly TRBD1 (6 bases). Germline-derived CDR1 and CDR2 are SGHVT and SQSDAQ. The CDR3 covers 15 residues. The V end was cut by 4 bases, the J end by 1 base, with 11 bases between. In DNA form, the CDR3 reads TGTGCCAGCAGCTGCAGGGGAAGGAGCAATCAGCCCCAGCATTTT. It specifies CASSCRGRSNQPQHF.

This clone was recorded once. The chain uses TRBV6-1 and TRBJ2-1; D is unclear. Trimming left V 0 bases short and J 4 bases short, with 10 bases between. Germline CDR1 and CDR2: MNHNS and SASEGT. This CDR3 comprises 15 residues. The CDR3, as DNA: TGTGCCAGCAGTGAAGCCAGAGATTCATACAATGAGCAGTTCTTC. Its translation: CASSEARDSYNEQFF.

The V call is TRBV28, the J call TRBJ2-5; D might be TRBD1 (6 bases). V lost 6 bases, J lost 7 bases, and 15 bases lay in between. The CDR3 sequence is 13 residues long. From germline, CDR1 is MDHEN and CDR2 SYDVKM. DNA of the CDR3: TGTGCCAGCAGACGGACAGACGCCTGGACCCAGTACTTC. This encodes CASRRTDAWTQYF.

The chain links TRBV4-3 to TRBJ2-4, with no clear D. CDR3 size: 19 residues. V was pared by 0 bases and J by 1 base, with 19 bases between. The germline gives CDR1 LGHNA, CDR2 YSLEER. CDR3 protein: CASSQDGLSISAAKNIQYF. Here the CDR3 DNA reads TGCGCCAGCAGCCAAGATGGGCTTAGTATTTCGGCGGCCAAAAACATTCAGTACTTC.

This rearrangement joins TRBV18 to TRBJ2-7; TRBD2 matches 10 bases. J gave up 3 bases and V 5 bases, and 4 bases lay outside the gene matches. Germline V gene lookup returns CDR1 KGHSH and CDR2 LQKENI. This CDR3 is 14 amino acids long. Written as DNA, the CDR3 is TGTGCCAGCTCAATGGGGACTAGCGACTACGAGCAGTACTTC. Its translation: CASSMGTSDYEQYF. The full variable domain, completed using reference TRBV18 and TRBJ2-7, is NAGVMQNPRHLVRRRGQEARLRCSPMKGHSHVYWYRQLPEEGLKFMVYLQKENIIDESGMPKERFSAEFPKEGPSILRIQQVVRGDSAAYFCASSMGTSDYEQYFGPGTRLTVT.

The chain links TRBV2 to TRBJ1-5; 7 positions match TRBD1. Germline lookup yields CDR1 SNHLY and CDR2 FYNNEI. Unmatched junction bases numbered 2, after V lost 7 bases and J lost 2 bases. CDR3 length: 13 amino acids. The CDR3 loop reads CASTGGGNQPQHF. In DNA, the CDR3 is TGTGCCAGCACAGGGGGTGGCAATCAGCCCCAGCATTTT.